The 25 T cell receptor beta chains given below trace back to one sample, sequenced in a study of yellow fever vaccine responses in identical twins. Each CDR3 protein is one row after TCRdb ran MiXCR on the RT-PCR reads. The sample yields around 13,000 distinct CDR3 sequences, 80% to 90% seen once. Here the sequenced sample was T cells from blood (PBMCs), unsorted or a sorted subset (not recorded which), taken before or after yellow fever vaccination (not recorded which). These receptors were obtained from a woman under 30 who received the yellow fever vaccine.

CDR3: CATSGSAGVIETQYF. CDR3 DNA: TGTGCCACCAGTGGATCGGCGGGAGTTATAGAGACCCAGTACTTC. The chain combines TRBV24-1 with TRBJ2-5, with 7 bases identical to TRBD2. The V and J ends lost 5 bases and 4 bases, in that order; junction bases with no gene match: 9. The CDR3 totals 15 residues. Germline lookup yields CDR1 KGHDR and CDR2 SFDVKD.

Remarks on this clonotype: Relative to the germline gene, one junction end is altered; a read error may explain this. V usage is TRBV7-7 and J usage is TRBJ2-5; no clear D gene. The CDR3 is 14 amino acids. CDR1 and CDR2 (germline): SSHAT, FNYEAQ (reference sequence). The CDR3 nucleotides read TGTGCTAGCAGCTTAACGGCTAAACAAGAGACCCAGTACTTC. Translation: CASSLTAKQETQYF.

This rearrangement joins TRBV29-1 to TRBJ2-7; D is uncertain. Germline assignment: CDR1 SQVTM and CDR2 ANQGSEA. The CDR3 runs to 13 residues. V was cut by 4 bases and J by 4 bases, with 14 bases left in between. The CDR3 loop reads CSVVRPPRYEQYF. Written as DNA, the CDR3 is TGCAGCGTTGTACGACCCCCGAGGTACGAGCAGTACTTC.

The V and J genes are TRBV7-3 and TRBJ2-7; D gene ambiguous. Germline loops: CDR1 SGHTA, CDR2 FQGTGA. The CDR3 is 14 amino acids. The germline V and J ends were trimmed by 2 bases and 6 bases, with 14 bases remaining between them. This CDR3 reads CASSLVLMTSEQYF. CDR3 sequence (DNA): TGTGCCAGCAGCTTAGTCCTCATGACCTCCGAGCAGTACTTC.

V and J are TRBV11-1 and TRBJ2-1; 8 bases match TRBD2. The CDR3 totals 16 residues. Germline CDR1 reads SGHAT; CDR2 reads FQDESV (reference sequence). J was trimmed by 0 bases and V by 5 bases; bases with no gene match: 6. CDR3 in DNA: TGTGCCAGCAGCCCAGGCGGGGGGCGCTCCTACAATGAGCAGTTCTTC. Translated: CASSPGGGRSYNEQFF.

V and J are TRBV29-1 and TRBJ2-7; D not resolved. Per germline, CDR1 SQVTM and CDR2 ANQGSEA. CDR3 size: 12 residues. V was clipped by 4 bases and J by 7 bases, with 14 bases between them. CDR3 in amino acids: CSVGADSLEQYF. DNA of the CDR3: TGCAGCGTTGGGGCCGACTCGTTGGAGCAGTACTTC.

This chain joins TRBV29-1 and TRBJ2-7, with D unclear. The CDR3 consists of 14 residues. V was pared by 3 bases and J by 0 bases, with 12 bases between. CDR1 is SQVTM and CDR2 is ANQGSEA in the germline V gene. This CDR3 reads CSVEGGGGSYEQYF. The CDR3 nucleotides read TGCAGCGTTGAGGGCGGCGGTGGCTCCTACGAGCAGTACTTC.

This CDR3 is CSVVRGTSYEQYF. The CDR3 region has the DNA TGCAGCGTTGTTCGTGGTACGTCCTACGAGCAGTACTTC. V and J are TRBV29-1 and TRBJ2-7, with unresolved D. V shed 4 bases and J shed 1 base, with 11 bases lying between them. This CDR3 is 13 amino acids long. Germline CDR1 SQVTM, CDR2 ANQGSEA.

The V call is TRBV5-4, the J call TRBJ2-3; D assignment may be TRBD1 or TRBD2 (5 bases each). The germline gives CDR1 SGHNT, CDR2 YYREEE (reference sequence). The CDR3 runs 15 residues. V lost 0 bases to trimming and J lost 5 bases, with 13 bases between them. The chain's CDR3 is CASSLDQGVQDTQYF. In nucleotides, the CDR3 is TGTGCCAGCAGCTTGGATCAGGGAGTTCAAGATACGCAGTATTTT. The full variable domain, its missing parts supplied by reference TRBV5-4 and TRBJ2-3, is ETGVTQSPTHLIKTRGQQVTLRCSSQSGHNTVSWYQQALGQGPQFIFQYYREEENGRGNFPPRFSGLQFPNYSSELNVNALELDDSALYLCASSLDQGVQDTQYFGPGTRLTVL.

This rearrangement joins TRBV11-2 to TRBJ2-1, with a possible D match to TRBD2 (5 bases). V was pared by 7 bases and J by 4 bases, with 8 bases between. Germline assignment: CDR1 SGHAT and CDR2 FQNNGV. The CDR3 totals 12 residues. CDR3 amino acids: CASTTGYNEQFF. The DNA of the CDR3 is TGTGCCAGCACAACGGGGTACAATGAGCAGTTCTTC.

The J gene is TRBJ2-5, the V gene TRBV11-2, with D hard to call. The CDR3 spans 12 residues. V gave up 5 bases and J gave up 5 bases, with 9 bases separating them. Germline V gene sequence: CDR1 SGHAT, CDR2 FQNNGV. The CDR3 DNA sequence: TGTGCCAGCAGCCCGGGTTGGGAGACCCAGTACTTC. It translates to CASSPGWETQYF.

The V gene is TRBV12-3 or TRBV12-4, the J gene TRBJ2-1, with 9 bases fitting TRBD2. This CDR3 region has 15 residues. The ends lost 3 bases at V and 9 bases at J; junction bases unmatched: 9. The CDR3 loop reads CASSFGGGATREQFF. CDR3 nucleotide sequence: TGTGCCAGCAGTTTCGGCGGGGGGGCCACGCGTGAGCAGTTCTTC.

The V and J genes are TRBV5-1 and TRBJ2-2; no firm D call. The CDR3 is made up of 13 amino acids. V lost 1 base and J 6 bases, leaving 7 bases between the germline ends. Germline CDR1 is SGHRS and CDR2 is YFSETQ. CDR3: CASSLPQAGELFF. In DNA form, the CDR3 reads TGCGCCAGCAGCTTGCCCCAGGCCGGGGAGCTGTTTTTT. The whole variable domain, remainder taken from reference TRBV5-1 and TRBJ2-2, is KAGVTQTPRYLIKTRGQQVTLSCSPISGHRSVSWYQQTPGQGLQFLFEYFSETQRNKGNFPGRFSGRQFSNSRSEMNVSTLELGDSALYLCASSLPQAGELFFGEGSRLTVL.

V is TRBV12-3 or TRBV12-4 and J is TRBJ1-3; a weak D match, TRBD1 (5 bases). There are 13 residues in the CDR3. Trimming removed 6 bases at V and 4 bases at J, with 10 bases between. The CDR3 protein is CASRPGDGNTIYF. Written as DNA, the CDR3 is TGTGCCAGCAGACCGGGGGACGGAAACACCATATATTTT.

The V call is TRBV12-3 or TRBV12-4, the J call TRBJ1-2; possible D gene TRBD1, 6 bases. V shed 2 bases and J shed 6 bases, with 10 bases lying between them. The CDR3 has 13 residues. The CDR3 region has the DNA TGTGCCAGCAGTTTACGGGGGCTTGATGGCTACACCTTC. It yields the protein CASSLRGLDGYTF.

Concerning this clonotype itself: At one boundary the junction diverges from the germline segment, which might be a read error. The V gene is TRBV28, the J gene TRBJ2-2, with D tentatively TRBD1 or TRBD2 (6 bases each). This CDR3 comprises 14 residues. The germline V gene has CDR1 MDHEN and CDR2 SYDVKM. This CDR3 reads CASTLGGGTGELFF. Here the CDR3 DNA reads TGTGCCAGCACTTTAGGAGGGGGCACCGGGGAGCTGTTTTTT.

The chain couples TRBV6-1 to TRBJ2-7; possible D gene TRBD2, 5 bases. The CDR3 sequence is 14 residues long. Trimming removed 5 bases at V and 3 bases at J, with 14 bases between. Per germline, CDR1 MNHNS and CDR2 SASEGT. CDR3 sequence: CASSKGMGSYEQYF. The CDR3 DNA reads as TGTGCCAGCAGTAAGGGCATGGGGAGCTACGAGCAGTACTTC.

The V gene is TRBV11-2, the J gene TRBJ2-5, with D possibly matching TRBD2 (5 bases). CDR3 length: 14 residues. V lost 1 base and J lost 2, with 8 bases in between. In germline, CDR1 is SGHAT, CDR2 FQNNGV. The CDR3 is CASSLGGGQETQYF. CDR3 DNA sequence: TGTGCCAGCAGCTTAGGCGGCGGGCAAGAGACCCAGTACTTC.

The chain is built from TRBV7-9 and TRBJ1-5, with D perhaps TRBD1 (5 bases). V gave up 1 base and J gave up 6 bases, with 13 bases separating them. CDR1 and CDR2 from the germline V gene are SEHNR and FQNEAQ (reference sequence). The CDR3 has 15 amino acids. The CDR3 nucleotides are TGTGCCAGCAGCTTAGAAGGGGACTTTGGTCAGCCCCAGCATTTT. Protein: CASSLEGDFGQPQHF.

For the CDR3, the DNA is TGTGCCAGCAGCCCCGGGGACAGGACCAGGAACATTCAGTACTTC. Translated: CASSPGDRTRNIQYF. This chain uses TRBV11-3 with TRBJ2-4; TRBD1 aligns across 8 bases. This CDR3 has 15 residues. Per germline, CDR1 SGHNT and CDR2 YENEEA. The junction had 10 bases not matched to a gene; V was cut back by 5 bases and J by 7 bases.

The CDR3 protein is CASSDLVGKETQYF. CDR3 nucleotides: TGCGCCAGCAGCGACCTGGTAGGAAAAGAGACCCAGTACTTC. This sequence joins TRBV10-1 and TRBJ2-5; D is unclear. The CDR3 contains 14 residues. The germline gives CDR1 WNHNN, CDR2 SYGVQD (reference sequence). V lost 6 bases to trimming and J lost 3 bases, with 14 bases between them.

V usage is TRBV12-3 or TRBV12-4 and J usage is TRBJ2-2; 9 positions agree with TRBD1. The CDR3 has 17 amino acids. J was trimmed by 3 bases and V by 3 bases; bases with no gene match: 8. CDR3 DNA sequence: TGTGCCAGCAGTTTTGGGTCCGGGACAGGGCACACCGGGGAGCTGTTTTTT. Encoded protein: CASSFGSGTGHTGELFF.

The chain couples TRBV5-1 to TRBJ2-2, with TRBD1 matching over 9 bases. The CDR3 is made up of 16 amino acids. Germline trimming cut 0 bases from V and 5 bases from J; bases unmatched to any gene: 5. Germline assignment: CDR1 SGHRS and CDR2 YFSETQ. CDR3 sequence (DNA): TGCGCCAGCAGCTTGGGGACAGGGGTGAGAACCGGGGAGCTGTTTTTT. It translates to CASSLGTGVRTGELFF.

The chain combines TRBV7-9 with TRBJ1-5; D is ambiguous. Germline loops: CDR1 SEHNR, CDR2 FQNEAQ (reference sequence). The CDR3 has 14 residues. The germline V and J ends were trimmed by 3 bases and 9 bases, with 15 bases remaining between them. The chain's CDR3 is CASSFNSDPRPQHF. The CDR3 coding sequence is TGTGCCAGCAGCTTTAACAGTGACCCCCGGCCCCAGCATTTT.

This clonotype was counted a single time. The chain is built from TRBV5-4 and TRBJ2-2; D unresolved. Germline V lookup: CDR1 SGHNT, CDR2 YYREEE (reference sequence). V lost 3 bases and J 1 base, leaving 7 bases between the germline ends. CDR3 length equals 14 residues. CDR3 DNA: TGTGCCAGCAGCTCGATTAAGAACACCGGGGAGCTGTTTTTT. Amino acids: CASSSIKNTGELFF. Based on the CDR3 plus reference TRBV5-4 and TRBJ2-2, the full variable domain is ETGVTQSPTHLIKTRGQQVTLRCSSQSGHNTVSWYQQALGQGPQFIFQYYREEENGRGNFPPRFSGLQFPNYSSELNVNALELDDSALYLCASSSIKNTGELFFGEGSRLTVL.